Sequencing of this TCR beta chain was carried out in a study of blood T cells in healthy people across ages (dated by TCRdb to 2014 to 2015). Study-level background: In model experiments, template switching captured roughly one uniquely barcoded TCR beta cDNA molecule for every two T cells. To avoid experimental bias, donors of different ages were spread randomly across the sequencing lanes. The donors were divided into four age groups: young (average around 16 years), middle-aged (about 40), aged (roughly 66) and long-lived (82). Age-related changes in TCR beta repertoire diversity were measured in the study by deep sequencing normalized with unique cDNA molecular identifiers. For two donors (one aged 18 to 29 and one aged 80 or older), the study analyzed two additional independent replicas of 1 million unique cDNA reads from the same blood draw.

General findings and caveats noted by the study authors: Estimates of total diversity from one million sequenced T cells were regarded as lower bounds and underestimates. Donor CMV infection status was unknown, potentially confounding age-related changes in expanded clonotypes. A strong correlation was found between observed TCR beta diversity and the percentage of naive T cells measured by flow cytometry. As age increased, observed TCR beta diversity per million T cells dropped in a roughly linear way, and a significant reduction was already evident by age roughly 36. Compared with the aged group, the long-lived group had more naive CD4+ T cells, fewer expanded clones and increased TCR diversity, suggesting age selection. Since profiling was done on bulk unsorted PBMCs, naive and antigen-experienced compartments could not be conclusively compared.

The donors were roughly 39 Caucasian individuals from Russia, aged roughly 6 to 100 years, who were systemically healthy. Each donor gave ten milliliters of peripheral blood, drawn into EDTA-treated Vacutainer tubes. Ficoll-Paque density-gradient centrifugation was used to isolate PBMCs, with at least 7 million per sample. Trizol reagent was used to extract total RNA from the PBMCs, yielding at least 5 micrograms per sample. Naive CD45RAhigh/CD27high T cell percentages were measured by flow cytometry on a PBMC aliquot from every donor. As to this clonotype: Its antigen is unknown. A much larger clone differs by one base, so this may be a read error.

Including cysteine and phenylalanine, the CDR3 has 12 amino acids. Just CDR3 DNA is preserved here, 36 bases in frame from base 1. Deletion took 4 bases off V and 10 bases off J, with a span of 12 bases between the germline ends. CDR1 and CDR2, per the germline V gene (reference sequence), are MNHNY and SVGAGI. The library was prepared using 5' RACE. A second PCR of roughly 7 to 11 cycles was run with a J-beta primer mix and a sample-barcoded 5' primer. A template-switch 5' adaptor carrying 12 random nucleotides introduced a unique molecular identifier onto each TCR beta cDNA molecule. Each sample yielded at least 2.5 million CDR3-containing paired-end reads. First-strand cDNA was synthesized from all RNA with the Mint cDNA synthesis kit, primed by a TRBC-specific oligonucleotide. All cDNA was treated with uracil-DNA glycosylase and then went through a first 18-cycle PCR with the universal primers M1SS and BC2_uni_R. In the paper's pipeline: For normalization, 1 million high-quality reads were randomly selected from each sample, with every read carrying a distinct molecular identifier. Instead of being binned into consensus sequences, reads that shared molecular identifiers were thrown out. MiTCR, run with a Q25 quality threshold and the strictest error-elimination algorithm, handled CDR3 identification, clonotype clustering and error correction. A nonparametric unseen species model with Euler transformation was used to estimate a lower bound on total TCR beta diversity. The raw public reads went through TCRdb reprocessing: fastp at Q25, MiXCR clone calling, in-frame beta chains kept. CDR3 protein duplicates are merged, each entry listing the most common genes and DNA. The V and J calls reflect TCRdb's pipeline rather than the authors' work. Here the sample has around 1,900,000 distinct CDR3 sequences; around 40% occur a single time. More than 20% of the sample lies in the top ten.

The TCR comes from a human donor in good health. Sequenced: blood. The sequence links TRBV6-6 to TRBJ2-3, with no confidently assigned D gene. The CDR3 protein: CASSWPVDAQYF. Here is the DNA: TGTGCCAGCAGTTGGCCGGTTGATGCGCAGTATTTT.